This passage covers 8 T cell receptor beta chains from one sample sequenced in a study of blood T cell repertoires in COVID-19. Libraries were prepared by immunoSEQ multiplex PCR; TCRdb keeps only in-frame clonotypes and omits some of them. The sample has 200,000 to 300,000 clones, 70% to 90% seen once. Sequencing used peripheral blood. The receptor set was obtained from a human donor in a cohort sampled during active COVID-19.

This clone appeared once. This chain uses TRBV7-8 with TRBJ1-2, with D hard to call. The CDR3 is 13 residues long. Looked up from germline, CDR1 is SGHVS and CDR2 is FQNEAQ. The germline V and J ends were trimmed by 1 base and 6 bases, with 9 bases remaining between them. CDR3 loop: CASSLGGSNGYTF. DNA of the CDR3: TGTGCCAGCAGCTTAGGAGGGTCTAATGGCTACACCTTC.

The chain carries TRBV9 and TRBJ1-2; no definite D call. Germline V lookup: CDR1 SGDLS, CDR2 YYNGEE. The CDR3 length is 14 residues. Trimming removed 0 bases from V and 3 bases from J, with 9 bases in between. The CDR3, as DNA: TGTGCCAGCAGCGTAGATGGCAGCGACTATGGCTACACCTTC. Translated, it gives CASSVDGSDYGYTF.

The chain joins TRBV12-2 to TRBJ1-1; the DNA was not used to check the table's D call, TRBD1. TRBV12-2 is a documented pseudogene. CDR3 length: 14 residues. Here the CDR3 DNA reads TGTGCAAGTCGTTCAACAGGGCCGAACACTGAAGCTTTCTTT. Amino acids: CASRSTGPNTEAFF.

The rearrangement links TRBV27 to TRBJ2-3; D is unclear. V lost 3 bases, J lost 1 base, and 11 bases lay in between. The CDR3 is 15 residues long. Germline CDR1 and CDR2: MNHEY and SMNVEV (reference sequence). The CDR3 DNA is TGTGCCAGCAGTTTTCGGGTGGGTGGCACAGATACGCAGTATTTT. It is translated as CASSFRVGGTDTQYF.

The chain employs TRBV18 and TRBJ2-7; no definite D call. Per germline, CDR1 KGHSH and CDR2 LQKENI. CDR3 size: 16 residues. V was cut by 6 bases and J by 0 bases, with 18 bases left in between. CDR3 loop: CASSPLNSAYSYEQYF. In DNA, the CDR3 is TGTGCCAGCTCCCCCCTTAACAGTGCATACTCCTACGAGCAGTACTTC.

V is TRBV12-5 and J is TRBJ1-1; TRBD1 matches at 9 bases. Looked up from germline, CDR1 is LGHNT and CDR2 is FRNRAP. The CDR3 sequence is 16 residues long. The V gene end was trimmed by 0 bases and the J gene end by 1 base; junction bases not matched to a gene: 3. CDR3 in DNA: TGTGCTAGTGGTTTGGTGAACAGGGGGCGGAACACTGAAGCTTTCTTT. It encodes CASGLVNRGRNTEAFF.

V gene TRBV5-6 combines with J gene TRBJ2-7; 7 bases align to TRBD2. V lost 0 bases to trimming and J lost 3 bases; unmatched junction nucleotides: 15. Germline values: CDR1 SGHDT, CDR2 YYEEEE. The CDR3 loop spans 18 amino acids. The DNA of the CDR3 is TGTGCCAGCAGCTTGGTTGGGAGGGATTGGGGATCTCGCTACGAGCAGTACTTC. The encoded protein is CASSLVGRDWGSRYEQYF. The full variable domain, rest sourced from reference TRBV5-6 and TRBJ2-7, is DAGVTQSPTHLIKTRGQQVTLRCSPKSGHDTVSWYQQALGQGPQFIFQYYEEEERQRGNFPDRFSGHQFPNYSSELNVNALLLGDSALYLCASSLVGRDWGSRYEQYFGPGTRLTVT.

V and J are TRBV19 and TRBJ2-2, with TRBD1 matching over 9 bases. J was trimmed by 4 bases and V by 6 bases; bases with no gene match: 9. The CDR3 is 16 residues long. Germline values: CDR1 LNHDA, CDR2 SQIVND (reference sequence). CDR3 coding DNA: TGTGCCAGTAGCCGGGACAGGGAGGGGAGCACCGGGGAGCTGTTTTTT. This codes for CASSRDREGSTGELFF.